These T cell receptor beta chains were read from a single sample in a study of T cell responses to AZD1222 COVID-19 vaccine. Data came from immunoSEQ multiplex PCR; TCRdb stores just in-frame clones and leaves some out. The sample records more than 150,000 clones, roughly 94% being singletons. Source: peripheral blood, taken 28 days after the second AZD1222 dose. All receptors derive from an adult who received the AZD1222 COVID-19 vaccine. The CDR3 runs from the conserved cysteine through the conserved F or W. D genes are given only for firm matches. Clone size appears in some rows only: once, few, many, or a class for an expanded clone.

j_gene	v_gene	abundance	d_gene	CDR3nt	CDR3aa
TRBJ1-4	TRBV30	once	-	TGTGCCTGGAGTGTAAGAGGCACCTTGAGGGGAAAACTGTTTTTT	CAWSVRGTLRGKLFF
TRBJ2-7	TRBV7-9	-	-	TGTGCCAGCAGTCCCGCGGGAACCTACGAGCAGTACTTC	CASSPAGTYEQYF
TRBJ1-3	TRBV7-8	-	-	TGTGCCAGCAGCCCAGAGGTCTCTGGAAACACCATATATTTT	CASSPEVSGNTIYF
TRBJ2-1	TRBV19	-	-	TGTGCCAGTAGAAACCGGGACGGGGGTTACAATGAGCAGTTCTTC	CASRNRDGGYNEQFF
TRBJ2-2	TRBV18	-	-	TGTGCCAGCCCACCCGATTCGGGGAGCACCGGGGAGCTGTTTTTT	CASPPDSGSTGELFF
TRBJ2-3	TRBV27	-	-	TGTGCCAGCAGTTTAATGGGACGGAGAGATACGCAGTATTTT	CASSLMGRRDTQYF
TRBJ1-4	TRBV19	-	TRBD1	TGTGCCAGTAGTCGGACAGGGTACGAAAAACTGTTTTTT	CASSRTGYEKLFF
TRBJ1-6	TRBV6-5	-	-	TGTGCCAGCAGTCAGACCGGTTCACCCCTCCACTTT	CASSQTGSPLHF
TRBJ2-2	TRBV7-2	-	TRBD2	TGTGCCAGCAGTCTCGAGCGGGGGGCGAGGGGCGGGGAGCTGTTTTTT	CASSLERGARGGELFF
TRBJ1-6	TRBV18	-	-	TGTGCCAGCTCAGTTCTGGCCGAAAGGATCGGTAATTCACCCCTCCACTTT	CASSVLAERIGNSPLHF
TRBJ2-7	TRBV4-3	-	-	TGCGCCAGCAGCCAAGGGACTTCGGCCGGCCTATACGAGCAGTACTTC	CASSQGTSAGLYEQYF
TRBJ1-1	TRBV18	-	-	TGTGCCAGCTCACTTGGGAGTGGGAACACTGAAGCTTTCTTT	CASSLGSGNTEAFF
TRBJ1-2	TRBV5-1	-	-	TGCGCCAGCAGCTTGGGTCCCATAACGGGTAATGGCGGCTACACCTTC	CASSLGPITGNGGYTF
TRBJ1-4	TRBV5-1	-	TRBD1	TGCGCCAGCAGCTTGGAGCTCCGAGACAGGGGTGAAAAACTGTTTTTT	CASSLELRDRGEKLFF
TRBJ1-1	TRBV5-1	-	TRBD1	TGCGCCAGCAGTTTTCCCGGGACAGGGGTGAACACTGAAGCTTTCTTT	CASSFPGTGVNTEAFF
TRBJ1-3	TRBV7-9	once	-	TGTGCCAGCAGCTTAGTGGCCCGGCTGACTGACACCATATATTTT	CASSLVARLTDTIYF
TRBJ2-2	TRBV2	-	-	TGTGCCAGCAGGGGGGCCGAGACCGGGGAGCTGTTTTTT	CASRGAETGELFF
TRBJ2-7	TRBV19	-	-	TGTGCCAGTAGTGTGGGGTACGAGCAGTACTTC	CASSVGYEQYF
TRBJ1-1	TRBV4-3	once	-	TGCGCCAGCAGCCTCGGCGGGGGTGGGGAAGCTTTCTTT	CASSLGGGGEAFF
TRBJ1-1	TRBV4-3	-	-	TGCGCCAGCAGCCAAGATGGATGGGGGGGGAACACTGAAGCTTTCTTT	CASSQDGWGGNTEAFF
TRBJ1-3	TRBV2	-	-	TGTGCCAGCCACCAACAGGGTTCCTCTGGAAACACCATATATTTT	CASHQQGSSGNTIYF
TRBJ1-1	TRBV2	-	-	TGTGCCAGCAGTGAAATGAACACTGAAGCTTTCTTT	CASSEMNTEAFF
TRBJ1-2	TRBV19	-	-	TGTGCCAGTAGTAGCGGCTATGGCTACACCTTC	CASSSGYGYTF
TRBJ1-1	TRBV4-2	many	-	TGTGCCAGCAGCCAAGGCTTGTCTGCACAGAACACTGAAGCTTTCTTT	CASSQGLSAQNTEAFF
TRBJ1-2	TRBV2	-	-	TGTGCCAGCAGGACCATTTTTCCTTCGATTTCTAACTATGGCTACACCTTC	CASRTIFPSISNYGYTF
TRBJ1-5	TRBV3-1/TRBV3-2	-	-	TGTGCCAGCAGCTGGGGCAGGGTGGGCAATCAGCCCCAGCATTTT	CASSWGRVGNQPQHF
TRBJ2-5	TRBV3-1/TRBV3-2	-	-	TGTGCCAGCAGCCAAGACGGGGCTCAGGCCCAGTACTTC	CASSQDGAQAQYF
TRBJ1-1	TRBV15	once	TRBD1	TGTGCCACCAGCAGCTTGACAGGGACGAACACTGAAGCTTTCTTT	CATSSLTGTNTEAFF
TRBJ1-3	TRBV19	-	-	TGTGCCACCTGGGACGGGGTACATGGAAACACCATATATTTT	CATWDGVHGNTIYF
TRBJ1-6	TRBV27	-	TRBD1	TGTGCCAGCAGTTGGGACAGAAATTCACCCCTCCACTTT	CASSWDRNSPLHF
TRBJ2-1	TRBV5-6	-	TRBD2	TGTGCCAGCAGCCGTATAGCGGGAGGATACAATGAGCAGTTCTTC	CASSRIAGGYNEQFF
TRBJ2-1	TRBV6-2/TRBV6-3	-	TRBD2	TGTGCCAGCAGTGATCTCCCCCTAGCGGGGTTTTACAATGAGCAGTTCTTC	CASSDLPLAGFYNEQFF
TRBJ2-3	TRBV2	-	TRBD1	TGTGCCAGCAGCGCGACAGGGGGCAGCGGCACAGATACGCAGTATTTT	CASSATGGSGTDTQYF
TRBJ2-3	TRBV5-1	-	-	TGCGCCAGCAGCTTGGGACGGCAGATCACAGATACGCAGTATTTT	CASSLGRQITDTQYF
TRBJ2-7	TRBV6-5	-	-	TGTGCCAGCGGCCCACAGGTGGCAGGTCGGGACGAGCAGTACTTC	CASGPQVAGRDEQYF
TRBJ1-2	TRBV28	-	-	TGTGCCAGCAGCCTCGAGCCAGCCTATGGCTACACCTTC	CASSLEPAYGYTF
TRBJ1-6	TRBV20-1	-	-	TGCAGTGCTAATGACAGAGAGTCTTCACCCCTCCACTTT	CSANDRESSPLHF
TRBJ2-6	TRBV5-1	-	-	TGCGCCAGCAGCCGGAGGGTTGGAGGGGGAAAGTCTGGGGCCAACGTCCTGACTTTC	CASSRRVGGGKSGANVLTF
TRBJ2-7	TRBV5-8	-	TRBD1	TGTGCCAGCAGCTGGGACAGGGACTACGAGCAGTACTTC	CASSWDRDYEQYF
TRBJ1-4	TRBV3-1/TRBV3-2	once	-	TGTGCCAGCAGCCAAGAGGAGAAGACCGGGCGGACTAATGAAAAACTGTTTTTT	CASSQEEKTGRTNEKLFF
TRBJ2-3	TRBV24-1	-	TRBD1	TGTGCCACCAGTGATCGCTCCGGGGGACAGGGTGCAGATACGCAGTATTTT	CATSDRSGGQGADTQYF